A selection of T cell receptor beta chains follows, all from one sample in a study of blood T cell repertoires in COVID-19. Some clones are missing from TCRdb's copy, which holds only in-frame ones; the method was immunoSEQ multiplex PCR. This table has about 58,000 clones, around nine tenths appearing once. The sample taken for sequencing was peripheral blood. These receptors came from a woman aged 70-85 years with active COVID-19. The CDR3 runs from the conserved cysteine through the conserved F or W. A D gene is named only where the DNA matches it firmly. Part of the rows lack a size; the others show once, few, many or a class for expanded clones.

CASSPRTSVQETQYF,TGTGCCAGCTCACCTAGGACTAGCGTACAAGAGACCCAGTACTTC,few,TRBV18,TRBD2,TRBJ2-5
CASSRAAEGTEAFF,TGTGCCAGTAGTAGGGCCGCCGAGGGCACTGAAGCTTTCTTT,.,TRBV19,.,TRBJ1-1
CASSQDGKNIQYF,TGTGCCAGCAGCCAAGACGGGAAAAACATTCAGTACTTC,.,TRBV28,.,TRBJ2-4
CASSLPSGATGELFF,TGCGCCAGCAGCTTACCTAGCGGAGCCACCGGGGAGCTGTTTTTT,.,TRBV5-1,TRBD2,TRBJ2-2
CASSVGAEGNTEAFF,TGTGCCAGCAGCGTAGGGGCGGAGGGGAACACTGAAGCTTTCTTT,once,TRBV9,.,TRBJ1-1
CASSPGVVAKNIQYF,TGCGCCAGCAGCCCTGGAGTGGTAGCCAAAAACATTCAGTACTTC,.,TRBV4-1,.,TRBJ2-4
CASSVGTYYNTDTQYF,TGTGCCAGCAGCGTCGGGACATACTACAACACAGATACGCAGTATTTT,.,TRBV7-3,.,TRBJ2-3
CASRQAPEIGNTIYF,TGTGCCAGCCGACAGGCGCCGGAGATTGGTAACACCATATATTTT,few,TRBV10-3,.,TRBJ1-3
CAINQGQYNSPLHF,TGTGCCATCAACCAGGGACAGTATAATTCACCCCTCCACTTT,.,TRBV10-3,TRBD1,TRBJ1-6
CASSQQTGGNTEAFF,TGTGCCAGCAGCCAACAGACAGGGGGAAACACTGAAGCTTTCTTT,.,TRBV3-1/TRBV3-2,TRBD1,TRBJ1-1
CASSSPTAGENDEQYF,TGTGCCAGCAGCTCCCCCACAGCGGGAGAAAATGACGAGCAGTACTTC,.,TRBV7-2,TRBD2,TRBJ2-7
CASSGVGTDTQYF,TGTGCCAGCAGCGGCGTCGGGACAGATACGCAGTATTTT,few,TRBV5-8,.,TRBJ2-3
CASSLSTGQTIYGYTF,TGTGCCAGCAGTTTATCAACGGGACAGACGATCTATGGCTACACCTTC,.,TRBV28,TRBD1,TRBJ1-2
CASSFQAGDGTGELFF,TGTGCCAGCAGCTTCCAAGCGGGAGATGGCACCGGGGAGCTGTTTTTT,.,TRBV7-6,TRBD2,TRBJ2-2
CATSDPHQETQYF,TGTGCCACCAGTGACCCTCACCAAGAGACCCAGTACTTC,.,TRBV24-1,.,TRBJ2-5
CASSLLGGNYGYTF,TGTGCCAGCAGTCTTTTGGGGGGTAACTATGGCTACACCTTC,.,TRBV6-5,.,TRBJ1-2
CASSKNQNHSGNTIYF,TGTGCCAGCAGCAAAAATCAGAACCACTCTGGAAACACCATATATTTT,.,TRBV21-1,.,TRBJ1-3
CAWSAGGANTGELFF,TGTGCCTGGTCCGCAGGGGGCGCGAACACCGGGGAGCTGTTTTTT,.,TRBV30,TRBD1,TRBJ2-2
CASSLLTGPRTGELFF,TGTGCCAGCAGCTTGCTGACAGGACCCCGCACCGGGGAGCTGTTTTTT,.,TRBV5-6,.,TRBJ2-2
CASSLPPGSSGWYEQYF,TGTGCCAGCAGTCTCCCACCGGGTTCAAGCGGGTGGTACGAGCAGTACTTC,.,TRBV28,.,TRBJ2-7
CATSAPFASGRHPDEQFF,TGTGCCACCAGTGCCCCGTTCGCTAGCGGGAGGCACCCGGATGAGCAGTTCTTC,.,TRBV24-1,TRBD2,TRBJ2-1
CASSPRSYYGYTF,TGTGCCAGCAGTCCCCGTTCCTACTATGGCTACACCTTC,.,TRBV2,.,TRBJ1-2
CASSYRQGGGYTF,TGTGCCAGCAGTTACCGGCAGGGCGGCGGCTACACCTTC,.,TRBV6-5,.,TRBJ1-2
CATGGQLTDTQYF,TGTGCCACCGGAGGACAGCTCACAGATACGCAGTATTTT,.,TRBV24-1,.,TRBJ2-3
CASSLREGSTDTQYF,TGCGCCAGCAGCTTGCGGGAGGGGAGCACAGATACGCAGTATTTT,.,TRBV5-1,TRBD2,TRBJ2-3
CASSTGTSGRASYEQYF,TGCGCCAGCAGCACTGGGACTAGCGGGAGGGCATCCTACGAGCAGTACTTC,.,TRBV5-1,TRBD2,TRBJ2-7
CASSPRFTGGASGANVLTF,TGTGCCAGCAGTCCCCGCTTTACAGGGGGCGCTTCTGGGGCCAACGTCCTGACTTTC,.,TRBV6-6,TRBD1,TRBJ2-6
CASSGQGARPGANVLTF,TGTGCCAGCAGCGGACAGGGGGCGCGGCCTGGGGCCAACGTCCTGACTTTC,.,TRBV27,TRBD1,TRBJ2-6
CASSLGQGWKETQYF,TGTGCCAGCAGCTTGGGACAGGGGTGGAAAGAGACCCAGTACTTC,.,TRBV5-4,TRBD1,TRBJ2-5
CASSLGTEAYQPQHF,TGCGCCAGCAGCTTGGGAACAGAAGCCTATCAGCCCCAGCATTTT,.,TRBV5-1,.,TRBJ1-5
CASSEEGGTENTGELFF,TGCGCCAGCAGTGAAGAAGGGGGGACAGAGAACACCGGGGAGCTGTTTTTT,.,TRBV10-2,.,TRBJ2-2
CASNHGDYTGELFF,TGTGCCAGCAACCACGGGGACTACACCGGGGAGCTGTTTTTT,.,TRBV28,.,TRBJ2-2
CASSVARNTEAFF,TGTGCCAGCAGCGTAGCCAGGAACACTGAAGCTTTCTTT,.,TRBV9,.,TRBJ1-1
CASSLLAGVTDTQYF,TGTGCCAGCAGCCTACTAGCGGGAGTAACAGATACGCAGTATTTT,.,TRBV2,TRBD2,TRBJ2-3
CASSPEGAGGYEQYF,TGCGCCAGCAGCCCAGAGGGAGCGGGAGGGTACGAGCAGTACTTC,.,TRBV4-1,TRBD2,TRBJ2-7
CSAAQNTEAFF,TGCAGTGCTGCGCAGAACACTGAAGCTTTCTTT,.,TRBV20-1,.,TRBJ1-1
CASSPGHFKYF,TGTGCCAGCAGTCCTGGACACTTCAAGTACTTC,.,TRBV28,.,TRBJ2-7
CASRQNSGGGYTF,TGTGCCAGCAGGCAAAATTCAGGAGGTGGCTACACCTTC,.,TRBV7-2,.,TRBJ1-2
CASSTQGNVPLDEQFF,TGTGCCAGCAGTACACAGGGTAATGTTCCGCTTGATGAGCAGTTCTTC,once,TRBV28,.,TRBJ2-1
CASSATGTGSDEQFF,TGTGCCAGCAGCGCCACCGGGACAGGCAGCGATGAGCAGTTCTTC,once,TRBV7-3,TRBD1,TRBJ2-1
CASGGVGLSYEQYF,TGTGCCAGCGGAGGGGTGGGGCTCTCCTACGAGCAGTACTTC,.,TRBV11-2,.,TRBJ2-7
CASKPGQGESGEQFF,TGTGCCAGCAAACCGGGACAGGGGGAGTCTGGCGAGCAGTTCTTC,.,TRBV11-3,TRBD1,TRBJ2-1
CASSAIQGAASYNYGYTF,TGTGCCAGCAGCGCCATTCAGGGGGCAGCCTCCTATAACTATGGCTACACCTTC,.,TRBV13,TRBD1,TRBJ1-2
CATSRGWTEREGYNEQFF,TGTGCCACCAGCAGAGGTTGGACGGAACGGGAGGGCTACAATGAGCAGTTCTTC,.,TRBV15,TRBD2,TRBJ2-1
CASSLAGTRNYNEQFF,TGTGCCAGCAGCTTAGCGGGCACCCGAAATTACAATGAGCAGTTCTTC,.,TRBV7-6,.,TRBJ2-1
CAISESSLAGAKNIQYF,TGTGCCATCAGTGAGTCGAGTCTAGCGGGAGCCAAAAACATTCAGTACTTC,.,TRBV10-3,TRBD2,TRBJ2-4
CASSVGEFTETQYF,TGTGCCAGCAGCGTAGGAGAGTTCACGGAGACCCAGTACTTC,.,TRBV9,.,TRBJ2-5
CASSQPGLASNTGELFF,TGCGCCAGCAGCCAACCGGGACTAGCGTCGAACACCGGGGAGCTGTTTTTT,.,TRBV10-1,TRBD2,TRBJ2-2
CASSLGDREDSPLHF,TGCGCCAGCAGCTTGGGGGACAGGGAGGATTCACCCCTCCACTTT,.,TRBV5-1,TRBD1,TRBJ1-6
CASSPIPGGQETQYF,TGTGCCAGCAGCCCAATACCCGGGGGCCAAGAGACCCAGTACTTC,.,TRBV5-5,.,TRBJ2-5
CASSLAPPTNEQYF,TGCGCCAGCAGCTTGGCGCCGCCCACTAACGAGCAGTACTTC,few,TRBV5-1,.,TRBJ2-7
CASCHREGNVGINEKLFF,TGTGCCAGCTGCCACAGGGAGGGGAATGTGGGAATTAATGAAAAACTGTTTTTT,.,TRBV18,.,TRBJ1-4
CASSWTAREAFF,TGTGCCAGCAGCTGGACTGCTCGCGAAGCTTTCTTT,.,TRBV6-5,.,TRBJ1-1
CASSGILNTEAFF,TGTGCCAGCAGCGGCATTCTAAACACTGAAGCTTTCTTT,.,TRBV9,.,TRBJ1-1